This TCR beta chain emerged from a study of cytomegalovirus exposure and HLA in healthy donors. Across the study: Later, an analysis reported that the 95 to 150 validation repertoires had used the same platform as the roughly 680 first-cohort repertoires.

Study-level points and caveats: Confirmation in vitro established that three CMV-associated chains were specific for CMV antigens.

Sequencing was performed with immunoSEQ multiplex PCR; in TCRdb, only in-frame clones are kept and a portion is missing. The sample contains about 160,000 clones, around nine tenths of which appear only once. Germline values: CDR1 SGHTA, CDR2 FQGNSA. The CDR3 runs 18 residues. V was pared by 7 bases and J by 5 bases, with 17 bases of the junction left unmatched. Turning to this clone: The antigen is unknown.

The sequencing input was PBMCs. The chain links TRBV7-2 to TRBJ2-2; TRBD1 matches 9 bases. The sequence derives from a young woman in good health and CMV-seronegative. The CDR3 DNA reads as TGTGCCAGCATTCGTGGGTCGGGACAGGGATGTCCAACCGGGGAGCTGTTTTTT. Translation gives CASIRGSGQGCPTGELFF.